The 2 T cell receptor beta chains given below trace back to one sample, sequenced in a study of blood T cell repertoires in COVID-19. Generated by immunoSEQ multiplex PCR, the TCRdb table keeps only in-frame clones and is missing some. The sample contains roughly 68,000 clones, 65% to 85% of which appear only once. The source material was peripheral blood. The receptors shown here come from a man aged 55-75 years with COVID-19, enrolled during active disease.

This clone occurred once. The J gene is TRBJ2-7, the V gene TRBV30; maybe TRBD2 (5 bases). V dropped 5 bases and J dropped 5 bases, with 16 bases sitting between them. CDR1 is GTSNPN, CDR2 SVGIG, per germline (reference sequence). CDR3 size: 13 residues. In DNA form, the CDR3 reads TGTGCCTGGGCCGGACTCCCCCCACACGAGCAGTACTTC. It translates to CAWAGLPPHEQYF. Full variable domain (remainder filled in from reference TRBV30 and TRBJ2-7): SQTIHQWPATLVQPVGSPLSLECTVEGTSNPNLYWYRQAAGRGLQLLFYSVGIGQISSEVPQNLSASRPQDRQFILSSKKLLLSDSGFYLCAWAGLPPHEQYFGPGTRLTVT.

The chain is built from TRBV30 and TRBJ1-1; 7 positions agree with TRBD1. J lost 4 bases, V lost 5 bases, and 4 bases had no gene match. CDR1 and CDR2 from the germline V gene are GTSNPN and SVGIG (reference sequence). This CDR3 has 12 amino acids. CDR3 sequence (DNA): TGTGCCTGGGGACAGGCGTTCACTGAAGCTTTCTTT. Its protein is CAWGQAFTEAFF.